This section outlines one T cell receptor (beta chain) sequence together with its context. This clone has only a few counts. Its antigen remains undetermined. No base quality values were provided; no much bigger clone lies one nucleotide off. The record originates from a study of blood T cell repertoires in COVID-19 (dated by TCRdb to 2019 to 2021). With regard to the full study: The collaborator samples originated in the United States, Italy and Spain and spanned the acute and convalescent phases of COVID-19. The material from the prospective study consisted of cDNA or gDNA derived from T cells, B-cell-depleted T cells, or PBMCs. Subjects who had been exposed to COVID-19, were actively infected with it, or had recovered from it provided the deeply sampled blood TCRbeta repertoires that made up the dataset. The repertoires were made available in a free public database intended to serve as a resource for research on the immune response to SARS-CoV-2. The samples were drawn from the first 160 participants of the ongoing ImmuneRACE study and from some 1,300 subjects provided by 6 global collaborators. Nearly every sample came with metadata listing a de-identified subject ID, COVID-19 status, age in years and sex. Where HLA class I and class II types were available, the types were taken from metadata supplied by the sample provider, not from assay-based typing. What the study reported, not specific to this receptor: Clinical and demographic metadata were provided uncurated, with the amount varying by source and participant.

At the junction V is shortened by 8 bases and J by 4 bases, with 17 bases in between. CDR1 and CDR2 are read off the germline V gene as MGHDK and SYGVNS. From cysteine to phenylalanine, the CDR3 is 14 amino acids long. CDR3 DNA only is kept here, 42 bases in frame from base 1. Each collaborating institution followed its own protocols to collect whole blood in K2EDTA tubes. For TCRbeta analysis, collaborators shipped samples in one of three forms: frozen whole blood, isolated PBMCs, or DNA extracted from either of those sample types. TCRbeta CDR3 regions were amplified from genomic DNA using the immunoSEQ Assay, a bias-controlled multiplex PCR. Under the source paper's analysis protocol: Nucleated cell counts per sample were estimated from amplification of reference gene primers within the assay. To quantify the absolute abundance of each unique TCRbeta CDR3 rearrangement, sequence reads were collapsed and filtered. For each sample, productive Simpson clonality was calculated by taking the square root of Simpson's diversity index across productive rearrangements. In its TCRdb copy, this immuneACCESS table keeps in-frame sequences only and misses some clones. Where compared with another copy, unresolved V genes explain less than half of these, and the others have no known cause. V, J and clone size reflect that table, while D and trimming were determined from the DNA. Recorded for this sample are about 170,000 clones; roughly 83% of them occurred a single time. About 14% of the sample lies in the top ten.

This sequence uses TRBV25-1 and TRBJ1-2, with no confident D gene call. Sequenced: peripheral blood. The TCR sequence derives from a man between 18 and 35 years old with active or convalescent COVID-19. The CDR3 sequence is CASGEFGLGYGYTF. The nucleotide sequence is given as TGTGCCAGCGGAGAATTTGGGCTTGGCTATGGCTACACCTTC.